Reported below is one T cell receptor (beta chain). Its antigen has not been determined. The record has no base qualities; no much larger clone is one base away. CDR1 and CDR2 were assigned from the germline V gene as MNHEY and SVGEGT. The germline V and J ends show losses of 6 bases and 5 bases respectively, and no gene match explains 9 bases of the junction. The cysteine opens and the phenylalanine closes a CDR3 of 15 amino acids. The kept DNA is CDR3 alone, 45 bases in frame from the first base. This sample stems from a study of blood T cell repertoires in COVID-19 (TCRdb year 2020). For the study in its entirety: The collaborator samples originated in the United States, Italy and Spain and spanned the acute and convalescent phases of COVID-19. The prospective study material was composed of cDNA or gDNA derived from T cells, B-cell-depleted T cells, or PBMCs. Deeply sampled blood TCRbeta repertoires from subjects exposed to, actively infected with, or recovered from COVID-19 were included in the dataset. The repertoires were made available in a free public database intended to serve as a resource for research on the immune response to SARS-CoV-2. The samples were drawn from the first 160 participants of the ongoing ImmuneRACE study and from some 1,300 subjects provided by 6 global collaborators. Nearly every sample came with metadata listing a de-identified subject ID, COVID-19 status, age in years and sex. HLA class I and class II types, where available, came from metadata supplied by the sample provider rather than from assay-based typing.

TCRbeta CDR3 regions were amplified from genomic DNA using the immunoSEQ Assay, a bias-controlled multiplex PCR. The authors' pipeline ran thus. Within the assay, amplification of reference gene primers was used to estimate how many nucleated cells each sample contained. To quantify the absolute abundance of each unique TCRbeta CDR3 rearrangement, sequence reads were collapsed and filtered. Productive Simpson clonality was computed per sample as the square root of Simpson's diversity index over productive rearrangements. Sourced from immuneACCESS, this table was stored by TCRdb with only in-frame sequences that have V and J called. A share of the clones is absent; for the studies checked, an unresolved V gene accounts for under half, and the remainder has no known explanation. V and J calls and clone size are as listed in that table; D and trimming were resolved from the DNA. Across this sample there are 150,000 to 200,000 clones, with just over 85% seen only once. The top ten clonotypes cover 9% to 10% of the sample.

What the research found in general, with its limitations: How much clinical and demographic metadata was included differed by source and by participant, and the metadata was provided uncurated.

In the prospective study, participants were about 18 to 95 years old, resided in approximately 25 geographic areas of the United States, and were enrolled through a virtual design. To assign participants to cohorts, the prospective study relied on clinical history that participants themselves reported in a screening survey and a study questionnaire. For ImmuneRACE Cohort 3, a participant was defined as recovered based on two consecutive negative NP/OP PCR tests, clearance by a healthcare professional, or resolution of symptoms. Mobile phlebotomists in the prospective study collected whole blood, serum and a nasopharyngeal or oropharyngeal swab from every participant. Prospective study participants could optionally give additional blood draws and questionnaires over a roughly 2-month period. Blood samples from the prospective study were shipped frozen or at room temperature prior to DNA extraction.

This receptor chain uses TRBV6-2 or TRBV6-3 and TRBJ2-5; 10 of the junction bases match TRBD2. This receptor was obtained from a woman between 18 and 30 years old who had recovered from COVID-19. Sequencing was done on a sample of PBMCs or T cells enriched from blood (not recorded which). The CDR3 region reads CASRPRLAGLETQYF. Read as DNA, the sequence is TGTGCCAGCAGGCCTCGACTAGCGGGCTTGGAGACCCAGTACTTC.